The rows below give T cell receptor beta chains drawn from one sample of a study of blood T cell repertoires in COVID-19. Sequencing was performed with immunoSEQ multiplex PCR; in TCRdb, only in-frame clones are kept and a portion is missing. Of nearly 350,000 clones listed, 87% are singletons. Sequencing was done on a sample of peripheral blood. Source of these receptors: a woman aged 45-60 years with COVID-19, enrolled during active disease. CDR3s include the opening cysteine and the closing phenylalanine or tryptophan. D genes are given only for firm matches. Clone size is stated in some rows and not others, as once, few, many or a class when expanded.

abundance	v_gene	j_gene	d_gene	len	CDR3nt	CDR3aa
-	TRBV7-2	TRBJ1-2	-	14	TGTGCCAGCAGCTCAATGACCGGGGGGTATGGCTACACCTTC	CASSSMTGGYGYTF
once	TRBV5-1	TRBJ2-1	-	13	TGCGCCAGCAGCTTGTTCGGGGAGAATGAGCAGTTCTTC	CASSLFGENEQFF
-	TRBV7-9	TRBJ2-2	TRBD1	11	TGTGCCAGCAGCCCGGGACAGGGTTTGTTTTTT	CASSPGQGLFF
-	TRBV18	TRBJ1-3	TRBD1	17	TGTGCCAGCTCACCTTGGACAGGGGGTTCTGAAGGAAACACCATATATTTT	CASSPWTGGSEGNTIYF
-	TRBV10-3	TRBJ2-3	-	12	TGTGCCATCAGTGAAGGGGCAGATACGCAGTATTTT	CAISEGADTQYF
-	TRBV10-1	TRBJ1-1	TRBD1	14	TGCGCCAGCAGTTACAACAGGGGCGGGACTGAAGCTTTCTTT	CASSYNRGGTEAFF
-	TRBV19	TRBJ1-1	-	15	TGTGCCAGTAGTATTAGCGGGGTGGCGAACACTGAAGCTTTCTTT	CASSISGVANTEAFF
-	TRBV4-3	TRBJ2-5	-	18	TGCGCCAGCAGCCTCAAGATACCCCAACAGCTACAGAGAGAGACCCAGTACTTC	CASSLKIPQQLQRETQYF
-	TRBV6-5	TRBJ2-1	TRBD2	16	TGTGCCAGCAGTTATCCCGGGACTAGCGGGTCCAATGAGCAGTTCTTC	CASSYPGTSGSNEQFF
-	TRBV10-3	TRBJ2-1	TRBD2	13	TGTGCCACCTCACTAGCGGGAGGCAATGAGCAGTTCTTC	CATSLAGGNEQFF
-	TRBV7-8	TRBJ2-1	TRBD2	15	TGTGCCAGCAGCTCAGGGACTAGCGGGGGCAAGGGGCAGTTCTTC	CASSSGTSGGKGQFF
once	TRBV6-5	TRBJ2-7	TRBD1	15	TGTGCCAGCAGAGACCTCCAGGGGGTGTCCTACGAGCAGTACTTC	CASRDLQGVSYEQYF
few	TRBV9	TRBJ2-5	TRBD2	13	TGTGCCAGCAGCGGTAGCGGGAGGGAGACCCAGTACTTC	CASSGSGRETQYF
-	TRBV20-1	TRBJ2-5	-	10	TGCAGTGCTGCAAGCGAGACCCAGTACTTC	CSAASETQYF
-	TRBV27	TRBJ1-6	-	16	TGTGCCAGCGGGGCCCTAGGGCAGCCTAGATCTTCACCCCTCCACTTT	CASGALGQPRSSPLHF
-	TRBV5-4	TRBJ2-3	TRBD1	16	TGTGCCAGCAGCCCTATCCCGGGACAGGGCGCAGGTACGCAGTATTTT	CASSPIPGQGAGTQYF
-	TRBV5-1	TRBJ2-7	TRBD2	15	TGCGCCAGCAGCTTGGGGTCTAGCGGGATTTCCGAGCAGTACTTC	CASSLGSSGISEQYF
once	TRBV6-1	TRBJ1-3	TRBD1	16	TGTGCCAGCAGTGCCCCCAGGACAGGCTCTGGAAACACCATATATTTT	CASSAPRTGSGNTIYF
-	TRBV10-1	TRBJ2-1	-	12	TGCGCCAGCAGCTCCAGGGGCAATGAGCAGTTCTTC	CASSSRGNEQFF
-	TRBV18	TRBJ1-3	TRBD1	16	TGTGCCAGCTCAAGGGACAGGACCACCTCTGGAAACACCATATATTTT	CASSRDRTTSGNTIYF
-	TRBV6-5	TRBJ2-1	-	14	TGTGCCAGCAGTTACCTCCGGGACAACAATGAGCAGTTCTTC	CASSYLRDNNEQFF
-	TRBV5-5	TRBJ1-5	TRBD1	14	TGTGCCAGCAGCTTATACAGGGGTGCACAGCCCCAGCATTTT	CASSLYRGAQPQHF
-	TRBV18	TRBJ1-1	-	12	TGTGCCAGCTCAGGGCGAGGGCTTGAAGCTTTCTTT	CASSGRGLEAFF